A selection of T cell receptor beta chains follows, all from one sample in a study of T cells in localized non-small cell lung cancer. TCRdb keeps only in-frame clones here, not all; method: immunoSEQ multiplex PCR. The sample carries 40,000 to 65,000 clones, more than 75% recorded once. The sequenced sample was PBMCs, obtained before any cancer treatment. These receptor sequences come from a female donor with stage II lung adenocarcinoma. Both conserved end residues are part of each CDR3. A D gene is named only where the DNA matches it firmly. Only some rows state a clone size, as once, few, many or a class for expanded clones.

J gene	D gene	V gene	clone size	CDR3 DNA	CDR3 protein
TRBJ2-7	.	TRBV27	.	TGTGCCAGCAGCCTCCGGGGCAGGGGCTCCTACGAGCAGTACTTC	CASSLRGRGSYEQYF
TRBJ2-7	TRBD1	TRBV18	.	TGTGCCAGCTCACCAAGGGACAGGGGGACCTACGAGCAGTACTTC	CASSPRDRGTYEQYF
TRBJ2-2	.	TRBV18	.	TGTGCCAGCTCACCACGCCACACCGGGGAGCTGTTTTTT	CASSPRHTGELFF
TRBJ1-5	.	TRBV5-5	.	TGTGCCAGCAGCTTGGAGGGGGGCTGGAGCAATCAGCCCCAGCATTTT	CASSLEGGWSNQPQHF
TRBJ1-2	.	TRBV5-1	.	TGCGCCAGCAGCCCGACAGGACCTAACTATGGCTACACCTTC	CASSPTGPNYGYTF
TRBJ1-5	.	TRBV4-1	.	TGCGCCAGCAGCCAAAATGGTGGGGAGCCCCAGCATTTT	CASSQNGGEPQHF
TRBJ2-1	.	TRBV27	.	TGTGCCAGCAGGAGGCTAGTCCCCTACAATGAGCAGTTCTTC	CASRRLVPYNEQFF
TRBJ2-1	TRBD2	TRBV19	few	TGTGCCAGTAAAGAGCGGGGGGGCCGGAACAATGAGCAGTTCTTC	CASKERGGRNNEQFF
TRBJ1-3	TRBD1	TRBV7-2	.	TGTGCCAGCAGCGTACAGGGGGCGGGAAACACCATATATTTT	CASSVQGAGNTIYF
TRBJ1-2	.	TRBV5-8	.	TGTGCCAGCAGCTTGTCCGGAGCCTGGGTTCACTATGGCTACACCTTC	CASSLSGAWVHYGYTF
TRBJ2-1	TRBD2	TRBV30	.	TGTGCCTGGAGCCCTAGCGGGGGGGTCGGTGTCTTC	CAWSPSGGVGVF
TRBJ1-2	TRBD1	TRBV5-6	.	TGTGCCAGCAGCACGGGACAGGGGAGCGGCTACACCTTC	CASSTGQGSGYTF
TRBJ2-1	TRBD2	TRBV7-6	.	TGTGCCAGCAGCCTCGGACTGCGGGGGACCTACAATGAGCAGTTCTTC	CASSLGLRGTYNEQFF
TRBJ1-1	.	TRBV6-6	.	TGTGCCAGCAAAAACTCACTCAACACTGAAGCTTTCTTT	CASKNSLNTEAFF
TRBJ1-5	.	TRBV19	.	TGTGCCAGTAGTACTGGAGGGCCACAGCCCCAGCATTTT	CASSTGGPQPQHF
TRBJ2-7	TRBD2	TRBV2	.	TGTGCCAGCAGTCTACTAGCGGGCACGCACGAGCAGTACTTC	CASSLLAGTHEQYF
TRBJ1-1	.	TRBV11-2	.	TGTGCCAGCAGCTTTGCCCCGGACACTGAAGCTTTCTTT	CASSFAPDTEAFF
TRBJ2-3	TRBD2	TRBV11-2	.	TGTGCCAGCAGCTTAGTGGCGGGGGGGACAGATACGCAGTATTTT	CASSLVAGGTDTQYF
TRBJ1-4	TRBD1	TRBV29-1	.	TGCAGCGTTGAGGGACAGTCAAATGAAAAACTGTTTTTT	CSVEGQSNEKLFF
TRBJ2-3	TRBD2	TRBV30	.	TGTGCCTGGAGTGGGGCTAGCGGGGACCTCACAGATACGCAGTATTTT	CAWSGASGDLTDTQYF
TRBJ2-1	.	TRBV5-6	.	TGTGCCAGCAGCACTCGGGACGGCTACAATGAGCAGTTCTTC	CASSTRDGYNEQFF
TRBJ1-1	TRBD1	TRBV7-8	.	TGTGCCAGCAGCTTAGGTCCGGGACAGGGGAACACTGAAGCTTTCTTT	CASSLGPGQGNTEAFF
TRBJ1-1	.	TRBV5-4	.	TGTGCCAGCAGCCAAAACGATATGAACACTGAAGCTTTCTTT	CASSQNDMNTEAFF